This T cell receptor beta chain was identified in a study of cytomegalovirus exposure and HLA in healthy donors. Study results and caveats: Most of the CMV-associated TCR beta chains (in a later analysis) appeared to be HLA-restricted. A later analysis linked a missense DCLRE1C variant to TCR beta V- and J-gene trimming. Certain sequence variants were highly shared and formed a cluster, and this cluster was likely a sequencing artifact.

Remarks on this clone: What it binds is not known. An end of the junction differs from the germline gene, which may be a read error.

Germline loops: CDR1 SGHTS, CDR2 YDEGEE. The CDR3 runs to 14 residues. The PCR had 60 Vbeta and 13 Jbeta primers. TCRdb's table, derived via immunoSEQ multiplex PCR, lists solely in-frame clones and lacks some. Here the sample spans approximately 190,000 clones, around three quarters being singletons. This sequence originates from a woman younger than 45 in good health and CMV-seropositive. Sequenced sample: PBMCs. The rearrangement uses TRBV5-8 and TRBJ1-2; 10 bases map to TRBD1. The CDR3 protein is CASSLGQGSYGYTF. The CDR3 DNA follows: TGTGCCAGCAGTTTGGGACAGGGGAGCTATGGCTACACCTTC.